This T cell receptor beta chain was profiled in a study of blood T cell repertoires in COVID-19. V gave up 2 bases and J gave up 1 base, with 8 bases separating them. The V gene's germline CDR1 is LGHNA and CDR2 YSLEER. This CDR3 region has 14 residues. The table came from immunoSEQ multiplex PCR; TCRdb's copy has only in-frame clones and leaves some out. There are approximately 250,000 clones in the sample; approximately 80% occur only once, and about 1.5% lies in the top ten. This clone was detected only once. The gene calls are TRBV4-3 and TRBJ1-2, with D uncertain. Sequenced material: peripheral blood. The TCR originated in a middle-aged woman who had recovered from COVID-19. The CDR3 loop is CASSQNTINYGYTF. CDR3 DNA: TGCGCCAGCAGCCAAAACACGATTAACTATGGCTACACCTTC.